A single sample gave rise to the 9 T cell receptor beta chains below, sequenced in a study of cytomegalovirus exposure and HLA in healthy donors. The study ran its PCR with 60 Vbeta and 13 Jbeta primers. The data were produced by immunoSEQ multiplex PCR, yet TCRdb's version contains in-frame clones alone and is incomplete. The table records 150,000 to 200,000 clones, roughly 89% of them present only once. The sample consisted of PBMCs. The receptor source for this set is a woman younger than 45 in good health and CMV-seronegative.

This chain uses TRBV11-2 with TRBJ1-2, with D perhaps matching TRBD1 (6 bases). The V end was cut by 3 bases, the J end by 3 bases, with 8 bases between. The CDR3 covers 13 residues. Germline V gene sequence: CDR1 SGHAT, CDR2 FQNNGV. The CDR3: CASSFEGDYGYTF. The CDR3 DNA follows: TGTGCCAGCAGCTTTGAGGGGGACTATGGCTACACCTTC.

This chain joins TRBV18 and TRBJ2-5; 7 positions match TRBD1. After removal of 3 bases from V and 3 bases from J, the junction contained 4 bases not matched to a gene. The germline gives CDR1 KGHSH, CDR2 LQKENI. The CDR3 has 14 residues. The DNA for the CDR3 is TGTGCCAGCTCACCCCTACAGGGGAAAGAGACCCAGTACTTC. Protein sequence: CASSPLQGKETQYF.

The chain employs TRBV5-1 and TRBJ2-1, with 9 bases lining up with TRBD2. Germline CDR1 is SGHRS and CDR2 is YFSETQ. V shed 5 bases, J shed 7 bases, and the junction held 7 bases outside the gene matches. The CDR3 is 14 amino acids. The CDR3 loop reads CASSLAGRGNEQFF. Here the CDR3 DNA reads TGCGCCAGCAGTCTAGCGGGGCGGGGGAATGAGCAGTTCTTC. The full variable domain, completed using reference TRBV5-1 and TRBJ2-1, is KAGVTQTPRYLIKTRGQQVTLSCSPISGHRSVSWYQQTPGQGLQFLFEYFSETQRNKGNFPGRFSGRQFSNSRSEMNVSTLELGDSALYLCASSLAGRGNEQFFGPGTRLTVL.

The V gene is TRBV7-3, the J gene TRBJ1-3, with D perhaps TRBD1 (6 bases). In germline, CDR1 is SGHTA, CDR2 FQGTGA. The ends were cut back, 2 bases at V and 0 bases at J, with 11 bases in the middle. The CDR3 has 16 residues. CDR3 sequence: CASSLGGGRSGNTIYF. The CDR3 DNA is TGTGCCAGCAGCTTAGGGGGGGGCCGCTCTGGAAACACCATATATTTT.

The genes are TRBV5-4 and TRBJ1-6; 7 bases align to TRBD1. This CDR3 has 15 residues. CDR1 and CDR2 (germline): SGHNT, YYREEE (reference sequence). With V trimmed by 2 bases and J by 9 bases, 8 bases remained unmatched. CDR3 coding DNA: TGTGCCAGCAGCTTCGAGTTAGGGGGCCGTTCACCCCTCCACTTT. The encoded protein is CASSFELGGRSPLHF.

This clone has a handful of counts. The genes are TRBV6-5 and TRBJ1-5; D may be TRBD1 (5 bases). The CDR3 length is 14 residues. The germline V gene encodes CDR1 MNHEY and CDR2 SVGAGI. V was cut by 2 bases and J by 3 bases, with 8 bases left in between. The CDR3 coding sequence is TGTGCCAGCAGTTACGACAGAATCAATCAGCCCCAGCATTTT. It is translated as CASSYDRINQPQHF.

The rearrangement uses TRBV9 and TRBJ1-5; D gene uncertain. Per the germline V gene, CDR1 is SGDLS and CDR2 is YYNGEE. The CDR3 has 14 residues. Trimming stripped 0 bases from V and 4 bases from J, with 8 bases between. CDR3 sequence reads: CASSVGGGNQPQHF. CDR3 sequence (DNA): TGTGCCAGCAGCGTAGGAGGTGGGAATCAGCCCCAGCATTTT.

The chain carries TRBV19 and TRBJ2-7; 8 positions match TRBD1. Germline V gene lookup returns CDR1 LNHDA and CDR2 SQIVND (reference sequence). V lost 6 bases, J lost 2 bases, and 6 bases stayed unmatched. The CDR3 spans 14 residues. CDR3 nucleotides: TGTGCCAGTAGACTAACCAGGGGGCCCTACGAGCAGTACTTC. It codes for CASRLTRGPYEQYF.

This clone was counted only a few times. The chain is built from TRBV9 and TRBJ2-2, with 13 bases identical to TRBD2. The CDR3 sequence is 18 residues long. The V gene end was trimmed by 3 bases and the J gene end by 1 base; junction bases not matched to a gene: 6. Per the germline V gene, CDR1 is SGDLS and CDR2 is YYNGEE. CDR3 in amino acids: CASSEGLAGKRNTGELFF. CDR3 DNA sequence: TGTGCCAGCAGCGAGGGACTAGCGGGGAAAAGGAACACCGGGGAGCTGTTTTTT.